The subject of this entry is one T cell receptor beta chain. Only CD45RO-negative cells positively selected for CCR7 counted as naive CD8 cells, so terminally differentiated effector memory CD45RA+ cells were excluded. Libraries were prepared by immunoSEQ multiplex PCR; TCRdb keeps only in-frame clonotypes and omits some of them. Of 750,000 to 1,000,000 clones listed, almost 95% are singletons. The sample belongs to a study of shared clonotypes between healthy human individuals. The V gene end was trimmed by 3 bases and the J gene end by 3 bases; junction bases not matched to a gene: 10. Germline CDR1 reads GTSNPN; CDR2 reads SVGIG (reference sequence). There are 16 residues in the CDR3.

This receptor was taken from a man younger than 40 in good health. The J gene is TRBJ2-7, the V gene TRBV30; TRBD1 agrees at 11 bases. The sequencing input was naive CD8+ T cells sorted from blood. The CDR3 sequence is CAWSADRGRLNYEQYF. The CDR3 coding sequence is TGTGCCTGGAGCGCGGACAGGGGGCGTTTGAACTACGAGCAGTACTTC.